The clone carrying this TCR beta chain was seen many times. The antigen is undetermined. The source of the sample is a study of read filtering for tumor transcriptome and immune sequencing. Points from the study as a whole: Without single-read clonotypes, shared clonotype proportions correlated more between IR-seq and RNA-seq. About four fifths of IR-seq clonotypes had one read, totaling 3% to 4% of reads; RNA-seq: around 70% and 40%.

Molecular barcoded adaptors covering alpha/delta and beta/gamma chains were used on approximately 400 ng RNA. TCRdb re-derived calls from the reads in MiXCR, one entry per CDR3 protein. The sample carries about 57,000 distinct CDR3 sequences, under 25% recorded once. The CDR3 runs to 14 residues. Germline assignment: CDR1 MDHEN and CDR2 SYDVKM. Trimming removed 7 bases from V and 1 base from J, with 13 bases in between. Sample: a population of CD138-negative cells sorted from bone marrow. The chain combines TRBV28 with TRBJ1-1; weak D call: TRBD1 (6 bases). This receptor was taken from a donor at least 40 years old with multiple myeloma. The CDR3 spells CASKRGGWNTEAFF. CDR3 coding DNA: TGTGCCAGCAAAAGGGGGGGGTGGAACACTGAAGCTTTCTTT.